Sequencing of this TCR beta chain was carried out in a study of persistence of HIV-infected CD4 T cells. Across the whole study: Blood samples, up to about 200 mL, came from multiple time points, except two leukapheresis donors sampled once.

This was the immunoSEQ version 4 assay in survey mode. Template was genomic DNA at roughly 9.3 ng/uL, with up to roughly 1 ug used per sample. The assay was immunoSEQ multiplex PCR, and TCRdb's table has in-frame clones only and misses some. The table has about 15,000 clones, roughly 70% seen once; the top ten hold approximately 17%. Notes on this clone: The target antigen is unknown.

Overall study findings and caveats: Antigen-responding cells were enriched for degenerate expanded CDR3beta sequences.

V gave up 6 bases and J gave up 6 bases, with 18 bases separating them. Germline CDR1 is SQVTM and CDR2 is ANQGSEA. This CDR3 is 13 amino acids long. Cells were stimulated with CMV-infected fibroblast lysates at 10 ug/mL. CD4+ T cells upregulating both CD40 ligand and CD69 were sorted as responding cells. Anti-CD28/CD49d costimulation, CD40-blocking antibody and enfuvirtide were given to CD8-depleted PBMCs for 15 to 20 hours. This chain links TRBV29-1 with TRBJ2-7; D remains unclear. This clonotype was obtained from an adult man with HIV who was CMV-seropositive. The specimen was CD4+ T cells sorted from PBMCs after 18-hour stimulation, collected from a patient who received antiretroviral therapy. CDR3 in amino acids: CSVYHARDLEQYF. The CDR3 nucleotides read TGCAGCGTATACCACGCGAGAGACCTCGAGCAGTACTTC.